Shown below are 13 T cell receptor beta chains from a single sample sequenced in a study of monozygotic twins with inflammatory bowel disease. From its re-call of the 5' RACE reads, TCRdb lists each CDR3 protein once, without DNA. The sample totals 170,000 or so distinct CDR3 sequences; its top ten clones hold roughly 7%. Sample: blood. All receptors come from a human donor with ulcerative colitis or Crohn's disease, or a healthy co-twin of an affected twin (not recorded which).

V and J are TRBV23-1 and TRBJ1-2; TCRdb's D gene call, TRBD1, goes unchecked for lack of DNA. TRBV23-1 qualifies as an ORF whose function is uncertain. The CDR3 is 14 amino acids. CDR3 protein: CASSQSGGAGGYTF.

This chain uses TRBV27 with TRBJ1-5. This CDR3 is built from 17 residues. CDR1 and CDR2 from the germline V gene are MNHEY and SMNVEV (reference sequence). The chain's CDR3 is CASRRDSTFGPNQPQHF.

The genes are TRBV18 and TRBJ2-3; TCRdb picks TRBD1, but there is no DNA to check that call. The CDR3 is 16 residues long. Germline lookup yields CDR1 KGHSH and CDR2 LQKENI. Here the CDR3 reads CASSQAWDPYTDTQYF.

The genes are TRBV5-1 and TRBJ2-7; the D call from TCRdb, TRBD1, cannot be confirmed without DNA. This CDR3 region has 14 residues. Germline CDR1 SGHRS, CDR2 YFSETQ. The CDR3: CASSSEQGAREQYF.

The CDR3 region is CASSPGGLAGYYEQYF. The rearrangement links TRBV5-4 to TRBJ2-7; as DNA is missing, the TRBD2 call by TCRdb cannot be tested. The CDR3 totals 16 residues. Germline V lookup: CDR1 SGHNT, CDR2 YYREEE (reference sequence).

The chain carries TRBV29-1 and TRBJ1-2; lacking DNA, the TRBD1 call made by TCRdb goes unchecked. CDR3 length: 12 residues. Looked up from germline, CDR1 is SQVTM and CDR2 is ANQGSEA. CDR3 sequence: CSVEDRGYGYTF.

V and J are TRBV11-2 and TRBJ1-2; no DNA is available, so the TRBD1 call from TCRdb remains unchecked. This CDR3 has 13 residues. The germline V gene encodes CDR1 SGHAT and CDR2 FQNNGV. The CDR3 loop is CASSLGGGVGYTF.

The rearrangement links TRBV4-1 to TRBJ1-2; as DNA is missing, the TRBD1 call by TCRdb cannot be tested. CDR1 and CDR2 from the germline V gene are MGHRA and YSYEKL. The CDR3 is 18 residues long. CDR3 region: CASSQVPGQGPSNYGYTF.

The genes are TRBV11-2 and TRBJ1-1; without DNA, the TCRdb call of TRBD1 cannot be checked. CDR3 length: 21 amino acids. Germline V gene data show CDR1 as SGHAT and CDR2 as FQNNGV. The CDR3 is CASSFMIRGQRTWGMNTEAFF.

The chain combines TRBV7-2 with TRBJ1-3; no DNA is available, so the TRBD1 call from TCRdb remains unchecked. The CDR3 consists of 16 residues. Per germline, CDR1 SGHTA and CDR2 FQGNSA. The CDR3 region is CASSADRADSGNTIYF. The full variable domain, in which reference TRBV7-2 and TRBJ1-3 provide the parts outside the CDR3, is GAGVSQSPSNKVTEKGKDVELRCDPISGHTALYWYRQSLGQGLEFLIYFQGNSAPDKSGLPSDRFSAERTGGSVSTLTIQRTQQEDSAVYLCASSADRADSGNTIYFGEGSWLTVV.

This chain uses TRBV9 with TRBJ2-7. The CDR3 has 14 residues. Germline assignment: CDR1 SGDLS and CDR2 YYNGEE. The chain's CDR3 is CASSVNSFPYEQYF.

This chain links TRBV5-4 with TRBJ2-5; the D gene TCRdb calls, TRBD2, cannot be checked with no DNA. CDR1 is SGHNT, CDR2 YYREEE, per germline (reference sequence). This CDR3 has 15 amino acids. CDR3 amino acids: CASSPDSGGEETQYF.

The CDR3 sequence: CSVEERGQGPYEQYF. The V gene is TRBV29-1, the J gene TRBJ2-7; TCRdb's D call of TRBD1 is untestable without DNA. Germline V CDR1 and CDR2: SQVTM, ANQGSEA. The CDR3 loop spans 15 amino acids.